Listed below are T cell receptor beta chains from one sample, sequenced in a study of PD-1 blockade in mismatch repair-deficient tumors. The repertoire was sequenced with immunoSEQ multiplex PCR; TCRdb's copy has only in-frame clones and lacks some. This table has some 110,000 clones, 65% to 80% appearing once. The specimen was peripheral blood, collected approximately 60 weeks after starting pembrolizumab. The receptors originated from an adult with mismatch repair-deficient cancer. CDR3s include the opening cysteine and the closing phenylalanine or tryptophan. A D gene is named only where the DNA matches it firmly. Size is omitted from some rows. Given values are once, few, many or a class for expanded clones.

. | TRBJ1-2 | TRBV6-5 | few | CASSGSLGYTF | TGTGCCAGCAGTGGGTCGTTGGGCTACACCTTC
. | TRBJ2-1 | TRBV5-6 | . | CASSLRRDYNEQFF | TGTGCCAGCAGCTTGCGGCGGGACTACAATGAGCAGTTCTTC
. | TRBJ1-5 | TRBV4-1 | few | CASSRSLNQPQHF | TGCGCCAGCAGCAGGAGCCTAAATCAGCCCCAGCATTTT
TRBD1 | TRBJ2-5 | TRBV5-4 | . | CASSSRQGFRETQYF | TGTGCCAGCAGCTCGAGACAGGGGTTCCGAGAGACCCAGTACTTC
. | TRBJ2-3 | TRBV12-5 | . | CASGLTSPDTQYF | TGTGCTAGTGGTTTGACTAGCCCAGATACGCAGTATTTT
. | TRBJ2-2 | TRBV2 | few | CASRRAVITTGELFF | TGTGCCAGCAGGCGTGCAGTCATTACGACCGGGGAGCTGTTTTTT
TRBD2 | TRBJ2-1 | TRBV7-6 | once | CASSLEALAVSSYNEQFF | TGTGCCAGCAGCTTAGAGGCACTAGCGGTCAGCTCCTACAATGAGCAGTTCTTC
. | TRBJ1-2 | TRBV9 | . | CASSAMDREPYGYTF | TGTGCCAGCAGCGCCATGGACCGGGAGCCTTATGGCTACACCTTC
TRBD2 | TRBJ2-2 | TRBV7-6 | . | CASSKGTSGSYHTGELFF | TGTGCCAGCAGCAAAGGGACTAGCGGGAGTTATCACACCGGGGAGCTGTTTTTT
. | TRBJ1-2 | TRBV28 | . | CASSGGGAGGYTF | TGTGCCAGCAGTGGGGGAGGGGCGGGCGGCTACACCTTC
. | TRBJ2-7 | TRBV6-1 | . | CASSERVAGLGSYEQYF | TGTGCCAGCAGTGAACGGGTCGCAGGGCTCGGCTCCTACGAGCAGTACTTC
. | TRBJ2-6 | TRBV27 | . | CASSTFQVPSGANVLTF | TGTGCCAGCAGTACCTTCCAGGTGCCCTCTGGGGCCAACGTCCTGACTTTC
TRBD2 | TRBJ2-1 | TRBV7-9 | . | CASSFGIAGGSEQFF | TGTGCCAGCAGCTTCGGGATAGCGGGAGGGAGTGAGCAGTTCTTC
. | TRBJ2-4 | TRBV29-1 | once | CSVEDSGLPKNIQYF | TGCAGCGTTGAAGATTCGGGCCTGCCCAAAAACATTCAGTACTTC
TRBD2 | TRBJ2-2 | TRBV5-1 | once | CASSLSSGNTGELFF | TGCGCCAGCAGCTTGTCTAGCGGGAACACCGGGGAGCTGTTTTTT
. | TRBJ1-1 | TRBV5-1 | . | CASTQPGDYTEAFF | TGCGCCAGCACCCAGCCAGGGGATTACACTGAAGCTTTCTTT
. | TRBJ2-7 | TRBV21-1 | once | CASSAFGGSSYEQYF | TGTGCCAGCAGTGCTTTTGGCGGGAGCTCCTACGAGCAGTACTTC
. | TRBJ2-1 | TRBV27 | . | CASSLAAGPGEQFF | TGTGCCAGCAGCTTAGCAGCGGGTCCGGGTGAGCAGTTCTTC
. | TRBJ1-1 | TRBV2 | . | CASSTQPKNTEAFF | TGTGCCAGCAGTACCCAGCCAAAAAACACTGAAGCTTTCTTT
. | TRBJ2-1 | TRBV5-4 | . | CASSLKGSSYNEQFF | TGTGCCAGCAGCTTGAAGGGCAGCTCCTACAATGAGCAGTTCTTC
. | TRBJ1-2 | TRBV14 | once | CASSQGSLYGYTF | TGTGCCAGCAGCCAAGGTTCCCTCTATGGCTACACCTTC
TRBD2 | TRBJ2-3 | TRBV5-1 | . | CASSLARLADTQYF | TGCGCCAGCAGCTTGGCGCGACTAGCGGATACGCAGTATTTT